Following are 6 T cell receptor beta chains from one sample sequenced in a study of shared clonotypes between healthy human individuals. This table comes from immunoSEQ multiplex PCR, and its TCRdb copy is limited to in-frame clones, with some not included. The sample has about 2.1 million clones, roughly 95% seen once. CD45RO-negative CD8 cells positively selected for CCR7 made up the naive population, which excluded terminally differentiated effector memory CD45RA+ cells. The sample comprised naive CD8+ T cells from PBMCs. The receptors originated from a man between 18 and 29 years old in good health. Some clones in this sample may be carry-over from other donors' samples.

The V and J genes are TRBV12-2 and TRBJ2-5; TRBD2 is the table's D call, not checked against the DNA. TRBV12-2 is termed a pseudogene. This CDR3 comprises 15 residues. Here the CDR3 reads CASRPPRLAGETQYF. The CDR3 nucleotides read TGTGCAAGTCGCCCACCTCGGCTAGCGGGAGAGACCCAGTACTTC.

This clone was seen a handful of times. The J gene is TRBJ2-7, the V gene TRBV27; the D call may be TRBD1 or TRBD2 (6 bases each). Germline assignment: CDR1 MNHEY and CDR2 SMNVEV (reference sequence). This CDR3 region has 13 residues. V lost 3 bases and J 5 bases, leaving 11 bases between the germline ends. CDR3 sequence: CASSFGGGDEQYF. The CDR3 nucleotides read TGTGCCAGCAGTTTCGGGGGCGGAGACGAGCAGTACTTC.

The chain is built from TRBV7-9 and TRBJ2-1, with TRBD1 identical over 7 bases. This CDR3 comprises 13 residues. The V segment lost 5 bases and the J segment 9 bases; nucleotides outside the gene matches: 7. Germline CDR1 is SEHNR and CDR2 is FQNEAQ (reference sequence). The CDR3 DNA sequence: TGTGCCAGCAGCGAGGGGGCGTTTGTTGAGCAGTTCTTC. Translating gives CASSEGAFVEQFF. Looking up the rest from reference TRBV7-9 and TRBJ2-1 gives the full variable domain: DTGVSQNPRHKITKRGQNVTFRCDPISEHNRLYWYRQTLGQGPEFLTYFQNEAQLEKSRLLSDRFSAERPKGSFSTLEIQRTEQGDSAMYLCASSEGAFVEQFFGPGTRLTVL.

V and J are TRBV29-1 and TRBJ2-7; 11 bases match TRBD2. V shed 5 bases, J shed 0 bases, and the junction held 3 bases outside the gene matches. The germline V gene has CDR1 SQVTM and CDR2 ANQGSEA. The CDR3 has 14 amino acids. The CDR3 nucleotides read TGCAGCGTTACTGGACTAGCGGGCTCCTACGAGCAGTACTTC. This codes for CSVTGLAGSYEQYF.

V gene TRBV15 combines with J gene TRBJ2-3, with no clear D. The CDR3 has 14 amino acids. CDR1 LNHNV and CDR2 YYDKDF come from the germline V gene (reference sequence). V was trimmed by 5 bases and J by 4 bases, leaving 13 bases between them. CDR3 sequence: CATSGGTFADTQYF. DNA for the CDR3: TGTGCCACCAGCGGCGGTACTTTTGCAGATACGCAGTATTTT.

The chain joins TRBV5-6 to TRBJ2-7; possibly TRBD1 for D (5 bases). The CDR3 runs to 14 residues. Trimming took off 0 bases at V and 0 bases at J, with 7 bases between the two ends. Germline CDR1 SGHDT, CDR2 YYEEEE. The CDR3 here is CASSLGRDSYEQYF. The DNA for the CDR3 is TGTGCCAGCAGCTTGGGCAGGGACTCCTACGAGCAGTACTTC.